A selection of T cell receptor beta chains follows, all from one sample in a study of technical replicates of blood from a few donors. TCRdb keeps only in-frame clones here, not all; method: immunoSEQ multiplex PCR. The table shows 65,000 to 85,000 clones, with approximately 96% occurring only once. What was sequenced was T cells isolated from PBMCs. Receptor source: a human donor in good health. Each CDR3 is given with its conserved first and last residue. Fields, in order: clone size, D gene, V gene, J gene, CDR3 DNA, CDR3 protein. A D gene is named only where the DNA matches it firmly. Clone size is stated in some rows and not others, as once, few, many or a class when expanded.

size: -
D: -
V: TRBV27
J: TRBJ1-2
DNA: TGTGCCAGCAGTTTATTCTCCGGAGACGTTGGCTACACCTTC
CDR3: CASSLFSGDVGYTF

size: -
D: TRBD2
V: TRBV6-1
J: TRBJ2-1
DNA: TGTGCCAGCGGGACTAGCGGGAGTCATGAGCAGTTCTTC
CDR3: CASGTSGSHEQFF

size: -
D: -
V: TRBV27
J: TRBJ1-2
DNA: TGTGCCAGCAGCCTGCAGTCTAACTATGGCTACACCTTC
CDR3: CASSLQSNYGYTF

size: -
D: -
V: TRBV7-2
J: TRBJ2-1
DNA: TGTGCCAGCAGCCCCAGTCTCGGGACTCTCTCCTACAATGAGCAGTTCTTC
CDR3: CASSPSLGTLSYNEQFF

size: -
D: -
V: TRBV6-5
J: TRBJ2-7
DNA: TGTGCCAGCAGTTTATTGACAGGTTCAAACTACGAGCAGTACTTC
CDR3: CASSLLTGSNYEQYF

size: -
D: TRBD2
V: TRBV27
J: TRBJ2-2
DNA: TGTGCCAGCAGAGCGTTTTCGGGCGGGAGTAACACCGGGGAGCTGTTTTTT
CDR3: CASRAFSGGSNTGELFF

size: -
D: TRBD1
V: TRBV29-1
J: TRBJ1-4
DNA: TGCAGCGGTAGACAGGGCTCGAATGAAAAACTGTTTTTT
CDR3: CSGRQGSNEKLFF

size: -
D: TRBD1
V: TRBV27
J: TRBJ2-7
DNA: TGTGCCAGTTTAAACCCCGGGACAGGGTGGCACGAGCAGTACTTC
CDR3: CASLNPGTGWHEQYF

size: -
D: TRBD2
V: TRBV9
J: TRBJ2-1
DNA: TGTGCCAGCAGCGTCATAGCGGGAGGAGTTGAGCAGTTCTTC
CDR3: CASSVIAGGVEQFF

size: -
D: -
V: TRBV6-5
J: TRBJ1-4
DNA: TGTGCCAGCAGTTACGGATCGTCAGGGTCTGAAAAACTGTTTTTT
CDR3: CASSYGSSGSEKLFF

size: -
D: TRBD2
V: TRBV2
J: TRBJ2-7
DNA: TGTGCCAGCAGTGCTCCGGGCGGGAGGACGTCCTACGAGCAGTACTTC
CDR3: CASSAPGGRTSYEQYF

size: -
D: -
V: TRBV4-3
J: TRBJ1-1
DNA: TGCGCCAGCAGCCAAGAAGGAGTGGACACTGAAGCTTTCTTT
CDR3: CASSQEGVDTEAFF

size: once
D: -
V: TRBV4-1
J: TRBJ2-1
DNA: TGCGCCAGCAGCCAATATTCGCGGGTCATCCACAATGAGCAGTTCTTC
CDR3: CASSQYSRVIHNEQFF

size: -
D: TRBD1
V: TRBV4-3
J: TRBJ2-6
DNA: TGCGCCAGCAGCCAAATTCAGGGGGTCTCTGGGGCCAACGTCCTGACTTTC
CDR3: CASSQIQGVSGANVLTF

size: once
D: TRBD1
V: TRBV28
J: TRBJ1-3
DNA: TGTGCCAGCAGCTTAGGGGGCAGAACTGGAAACACCATATATTTT
CDR3: CASSLGGRTGNTIYF

size: -
D: -
V: TRBV29-1
J: TRBJ1-2
DNA: TGCAGCGTTGAAGATCTAACACCAACAGGGTCTTTAAACTATGGCTACACCTTC
CDR3: CSVEDLTPTGSLNYGYTF

size: -
D: TRBD1
V: TRBV7-9
J: TRBJ1-2
DNA: TGTGCCAGCAGCTTAGGGACAGGGGAATATGGCTACACCTTC
CDR3: CASSLGTGEYGYTF

size: -
D: -
V: TRBV7-9
J: TRBJ2-7
DNA: TGTGCCAGCAGCTGGCTAGGCCCAGAGTACGAGCAGTACTTC
CDR3: CASSWLGPEYEQYF

size: -
D: -
V: TRBV28
J: TRBJ1-4
DNA: TGTGCCAGCGGGGCTGGTGCAACTAATGAAAAACTGTTTTTT
CDR3: CASGAGATNEKLFF

size: -
D: -
V: TRBV5-8
J: TRBJ1-5
DNA: TGTGCCAGCAGCGGAGGACAGCCCAATCAGCCCCAGCATTTT
CDR3: CASSGGQPNQPQHF

size: -
D: -
V: TRBV27
J: TRBJ2-1
DNA: TGTGCCAGCAGTCTCTCAGCGGACAATGAGCAGTTCTTC
CDR3: CASSLSADNEQFF

size: -
D: -
V: TRBV11-2
J: TRBJ1-2
DNA: TGTGCCAGCAGCTTAGAGGAGGGGATGGGTGGCTACACCTTC
CDR3: CASSLEEGMGGYTF

size: -
D: TRBD1
V: TRBV7-6
J: TRBJ2-7
DNA: TGTGCCAGCAGCTCGCACCCCCGTGACAGGGTCTCCTACGAGCAGTACTTC
CDR3: CASSSHPRDRVSYEQYF

size: -
D: -
V: TRBV4-2
J: TRBJ2-2
DNA: TGTGCCAGCAGCCAAGAACTTACCCGGGAGCTGTTTTTT
CDR3: CASSQELTRELFF